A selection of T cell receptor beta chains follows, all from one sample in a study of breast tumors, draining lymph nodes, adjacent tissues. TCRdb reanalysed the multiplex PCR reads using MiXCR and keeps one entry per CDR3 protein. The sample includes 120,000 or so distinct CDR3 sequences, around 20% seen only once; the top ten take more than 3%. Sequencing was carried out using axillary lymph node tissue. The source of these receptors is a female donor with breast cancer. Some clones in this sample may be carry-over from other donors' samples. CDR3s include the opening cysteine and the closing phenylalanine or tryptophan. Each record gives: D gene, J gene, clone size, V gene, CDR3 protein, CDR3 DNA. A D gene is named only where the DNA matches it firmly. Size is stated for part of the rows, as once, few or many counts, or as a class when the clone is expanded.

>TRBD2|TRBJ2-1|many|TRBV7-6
CASSRGVHNEQFF
TGTGCCAGCAGTCGGGGGGTCCACAATGAGCAGTTCTTC
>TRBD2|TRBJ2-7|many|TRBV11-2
CASSQEPGLAYYEQYF
TGTGCCAGCAGCCAAGAACCGGGACTAGCGTACTACGAGCAGTACTTC
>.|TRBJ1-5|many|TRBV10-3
CAISEIGNSQPQHF
TGTGCCATCAGTGAGATTGGCAATTCTCAGCCCCAGCATTTT
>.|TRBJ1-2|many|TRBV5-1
CASSLDVGGGGYTF
TGCGCCAGCAGCTTGGATGTAGGGGGTGGTGGCTACACCTTC
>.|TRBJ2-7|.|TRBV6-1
CASSESGTRVYEQYF
TGTGCCAGCAGTGAATCAGGAACGCGAGTATACGAGCAGTACTTC
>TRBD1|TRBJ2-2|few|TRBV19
CASSLTGGTGELFF
TGTGCCAGTTCTTTGACAGGGGGTACCGGGGAGCTGTTTTTT
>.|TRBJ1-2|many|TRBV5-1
CASSSRVRNYGYTF
TGCGCCAGCAGCTCCCGAGTCAGAAACTATGGCTACACCTTC
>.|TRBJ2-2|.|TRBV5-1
CASQYRDYTGELFF
TGCGCCAGTCAATACAGGGATTACACCGGGGAGCTGTTTTTT
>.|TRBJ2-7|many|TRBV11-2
CASSFYYEQYF
TGTGCCAGCAGCTTTTACTACGAGCAGTACTTC
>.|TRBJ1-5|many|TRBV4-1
CASSQESGAGWPQHF
TGCGCCAGCAGCCAAGAGAGCGGCGCCGGGTGGCCCCAGCATTTT
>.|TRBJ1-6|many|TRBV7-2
CASSYEPGSSYNSPLHF
TGTGCCAGCAGCTATGAGCCGGGAAGCTCCTATAATTCACCCCTCCACTTT
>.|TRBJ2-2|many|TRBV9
CASSVGDGRPGELFF
TGTGCCAGCAGCGTAGGAGACGGGAGACCCGGGGAGCTGTTTTTT
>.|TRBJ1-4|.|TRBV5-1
CASSPEGAGAGLEKLFF
TGCGCCAGCAGCCCGGAGGGCGCAGGCGCAGGTTTGGAAAAACTGTTTTTT
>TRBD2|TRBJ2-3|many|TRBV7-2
CASTLQIAGDTQYF
TGTGCCAGCACCCTCCAGATAGCGGGAGATACGCAGTATTTT
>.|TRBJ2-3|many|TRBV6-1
CASSEVRFLTDTQYF
TGTGCCAGCAGTGAGGTCCGATTCCTGACAGATACGCAGTATTTT
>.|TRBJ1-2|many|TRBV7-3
CASSPNPGVDGYTF
TGTGCCAGCAGCCCTAACCCAGGGGTAGATGGCTACACCTTC
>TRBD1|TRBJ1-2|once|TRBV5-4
CASSQDQAGGGLGYTF
TGTGCCAGCAGCCAAGATCAGGCAGGGGGCGGCCTTGGCTACACCTTC
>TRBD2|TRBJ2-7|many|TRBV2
CASSLTGLAGAEQYF
TGTGCCAGCAGCCTTACCGGACTAGCGGGAGCGGAGCAGTACTTC
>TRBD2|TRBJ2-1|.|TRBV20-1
CSARSSGRGDLRNEQFF
TGCAGTGCTAGGTCTAGCGGGAGAGGCGATTTAAGGAATGAGCAGTTCTTC
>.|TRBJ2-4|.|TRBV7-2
CTSSEQGLKNIQYF
TGTACCAGCAGCGAACAGGGTCTCAAAAACATTCAGTACTTC
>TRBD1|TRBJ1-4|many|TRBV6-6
CASRVTGSNEKLFF
TGTGCCAGCAGGGTGACAGGGTCAAATGAAAAACTGTTTTTT
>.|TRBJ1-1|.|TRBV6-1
CASSGAGMNTEAFF
TGTGCCAGCAGTGGAGCAGGGATGAACACTGAAGCTTTCTTT
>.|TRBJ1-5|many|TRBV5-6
CASSLAGRSNQPQHF
TGTGCCAGCAGCTTGGCAGGGAGGAGCAATCAGCCCCAGCATTTT
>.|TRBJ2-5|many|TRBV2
CASTRGLQETQYF
TGTGCCAGCACCCGAGGGCTCCAAGAGACCCAGTACTTC
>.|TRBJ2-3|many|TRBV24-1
CATSDPKGPGRDTQYF
TGTGCCACCAGTGATCCCAAGGGACCTGGGAGAGATACGCAGTATTTT
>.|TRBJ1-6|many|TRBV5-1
CASSSDSGQLLSPLHF
TGCGCCAGCAGCTCAGATTCTGGACAGCTCCTTTCACCCCTCCACTTT
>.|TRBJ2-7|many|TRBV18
CASSPDYEQYF
TGTGCCAGCTCGCCAGACTACGAGCAGTACTTC
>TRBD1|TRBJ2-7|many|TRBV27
CASSWTGGVQYF
TGTGCCAGCAGTTGGACAGGGGGTGTGCAGTACTTC
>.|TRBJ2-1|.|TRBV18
CASSPTQLLQFF
TGTGCCAGCTCACCGACCCAGCTGCTGCAGTTCTTC
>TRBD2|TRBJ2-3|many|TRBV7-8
CASSSKRGGPLRDTQYF
TGTGCCAGCAGCTCTAAGCGGGGGGGTCCTCTCCGAGATACGCAGTATTTT
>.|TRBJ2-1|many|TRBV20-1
CSAKTVKDYNEQFF
TGCAGTGCAAAGACAGTAAAGGATTACAATGAGCAGTTCTTC
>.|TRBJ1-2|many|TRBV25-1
CASSEASDYTF
TGTGCCAGCAGTGAAGCATCGGACTACACCTTC
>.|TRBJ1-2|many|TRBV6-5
CASSYSQNYGYTF
TGTGCCAGCAGTTATAGTCAGAACTATGGCTACACCTTC
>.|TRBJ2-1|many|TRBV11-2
CASSLERVNNEQFF
TGTGCCAGCAGCTTAGAGCGGGTTAACAATGAGCAGTTCTTC
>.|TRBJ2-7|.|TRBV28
CATKGWLVYEQYF
TGTGCCACCAAGGGATGGCTGGTCTACGAGCAGTACTTC
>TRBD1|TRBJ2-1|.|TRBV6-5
CASSLRDRMDEQFF
TGTGCCAGCAGTCTCCGGGACAGGATGGATGAGCAGTTCTTC
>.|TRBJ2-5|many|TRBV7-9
CASSLGARGETQYF
TGTGCCAGCAGCTTAGGTGCCAGGGGCGAGACCCAGTACTTC
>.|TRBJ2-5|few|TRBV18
CASSGDGRWETQYF
TGTGCCAGCTCAGGTGACGGGCGTTGGGAGACCCAGTACTTC
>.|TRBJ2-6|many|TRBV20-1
CSANIQSLPGANVLTF
TGCAGTGCTAACATACAGTCCCTTCCTGGGGCCAACGTCCTGACTTTC